Listed here is a single TCR beta chain. Primers for the PCR totalled 60 Vbeta and 13 Jbeta. Measured with immunoSEQ multiplex PCR; TCRdb has only the in-frame clones, and not every one. Of about 190,000 clones in the sample, roughly 80% were seen once. Trimming removed 5 bases from V and 1 base from J, with 6 bases in between. Germline lookup yields CDR1 SGHTA and CDR2 FQGNSA. This CDR3 is built from 14 residues. These data originate in a study of cytomegalovirus exposure and HLA in healthy donors. All the people who gave samples were healthy bone marrow donors. The source is a woman younger than 30 in good health and CMV-seronegative. The chain combines TRBV7-2 with TRBJ2-6; D ambiguous. Sequencing was carried out using PBMCs. CDR3 nucleotides: TGTGCCAGCAGCCCGAGGTCTGGGGCCAACGTCCTGACTTTC. It encodes CASSPRSGANVLTF. Together with reference TRBV7-2 and TRBJ2-6, the CDR3 gives the full variable domain: GAGVSQSPSNKVTEKGKDVELRCDPISGHTALYWYRQSLGQGLEFLIYFQGNSAPDKSGLPSDRFSAERTGGSVSTLTIQRTQQEDSAVYLCASSPRSGANVLTFGAGSRLTVL.